A selection of T cell receptor beta chains follows, all from one sample in a study of T cell changes during pregnancy in multiple sclerosis. Measured with immunoSEQ multiplex PCR; TCRdb has only the in-frame clones, and not every one. The sample includes tens of thousands of clones, roughly 92% seen only once; the top ten take about 2%. The sequences come from peripheral blood, collected in the second trimester of pregnancy. The receptors come from a female donor with multiple sclerosis, enrolled in a pregnancy study. The CDR3 runs from the conserved cysteine through the conserved F or W. Fields, in order: J gene, V gene, clone size, CDR3 protein. Only some rows state a clone size, as once, few, many or a class for expanded clones.

j_call: TRBJ2-1
v_call: TRBV14
clone_size: .
cdr3_aa: CASSHWTASSMNEQFF

j_call: TRBJ2-7
v_call: TRBV11-2
clone_size: .
cdr3_aa: CASSLDKSSYEQYF

j_call: TRBJ2-6
v_call: TRBV19
clone_size: .
cdr3_aa: CASSPGTSGSSGANVLTF

j_call: TRBJ2-3
v_call: TRBV7-6
clone_size: .
cdr3_aa: CASSLEVSGRSLGTDTQYF

j_call: TRBJ2-5
v_call: TRBV28
clone_size: .
cdr3_aa: CASSLSERERGVETQYF

j_call: TRBJ2-7
v_call: TRBV7-9
clone_size: .
cdr3_aa: CASSKGTSGSYEQYF

j_call: TRBJ1-2
v_call: TRBV29-1
clone_size: .
cdr3_aa: CSVEGQISEGYTF

j_call: TRBJ2-7
v_call: TRBV4-3
clone_size: .
cdr3_aa: CASSQARDWVRDEQYF

j_call: TRBJ2-7
v_call: TRBV28
clone_size: .
cdr3_aa: CASSQEENEQYF

j_call: TRBJ1-2
v_call: TRBV5-1
clone_size: .
cdr3_aa: CASSLESAEVYGYTF

j_call: TRBJ2-7
v_call: TRBV28
clone_size: .
cdr3_aa: CASTKYRASSYEQYF

j_call: TRBJ1-2
v_call: TRBV4-1
clone_size: .
cdr3_aa: CASSQEEGGYYGYTF

j_call: TRBJ1-1
v_call: TRBV9
clone_size: .
cdr3_aa: CASSATGAEAFF

j_call: TRBJ2-7
v_call: TRBV7-9
clone_size: .
cdr3_aa: CASSLAGTKSYEQYF

j_call: TRBJ1-1
v_call: TRBV19
clone_size: .
cdr3_aa: CASSDRGESTEAFF

j_call: TRBJ2-5
v_call: TRBV5-6
clone_size: .
cdr3_aa: CASRNRAILQGTQYF

j_call: TRBJ2-1
v_call: TRBV4-2
clone_size: .
cdr3_aa: CASSQVAGVYNEQFF

j_call: TRBJ1-5
v_call: TRBV4-3
clone_size: .
cdr3_aa: CASSQDRQADQPQHF

j_call: TRBJ2-3
v_call: TRBV27
clone_size: .
cdr3_aa: CASLKTSGMGTQYF

j_call: TRBJ2-7
v_call: TRBV15
clone_size: .
cdr3_aa: CATSRDEAGGIYEQYF

j_call: TRBJ1-1
v_call: TRBV6-5
clone_size: .
cdr3_aa: CASSFDRVTEAFF

j_call: TRBJ2-2
v_call: TRBV9
clone_size: .
cdr3_aa: CASNIGHRTNTGELFF

j_call: TRBJ2-1
v_call: TRBV7-9
clone_size: .
cdr3_aa: CASSNIAGGLGEQFF

j_call: TRBJ2-1
v_call: TRBV6-1
clone_size: .
cdr3_aa: CASSETPGASYNEQFF

j_call: TRBJ2-3
v_call: TRBV7-8
clone_size: .
cdr3_aa: CASSLLVGQSPTDTQYF

j_call: TRBJ2-1
v_call: TRBV5-6
clone_size: .
cdr3_aa: CASSLFSLASDEQFF

j_call: TRBJ1-2
v_call: TRBV9
clone_size: .
cdr3_aa: CASSGTGGLRYGYTF

j_call: TRBJ1-4
v_call: TRBV6-5
clone_size: .
cdr3_aa: CASSYSTGGGEKLFF

j_call: TRBJ2-2
v_call: TRBV13
clone_size: .
cdr3_aa: CASSLRGIGTGELFF

j_call: TRBJ1-1
v_call: TRBV18
clone_size: .
cdr3_aa: CASSPAGGWDTEAFF

j_call: TRBJ1-6
v_call: TRBV13
clone_size: .
cdr3_aa: CASSLVRGADSPLHF

j_call: TRBJ2-5
v_call: TRBV29-1
clone_size: .
cdr3_aa: CSVVTAVETQYF

j_call: TRBJ2-7
v_call: TRBV5-1
clone_size: .
cdr3_aa: CASSSSQGRSSYEQYF

j_call: TRBJ2-7
v_call: TRBV27
clone_size: .
cdr3_aa: CASSLFYRVQFSEQYF

j_call: TRBJ2-3
v_call: TRBV19
clone_size: .
cdr3_aa: CASRGSSTDTQYF

j_call: TRBJ2-3
v_call: TRBV6-1
clone_size: .
cdr3_aa: CASSEAAGTTDTQYF

j_call: TRBJ2-2
v_call: TRBV14
clone_size: once
cdr3_aa: CASSQTSGANTGELFF

j_call: TRBJ2-7
v_call: TRBV5-1
clone_size: .
cdr3_aa: CASSLALGQLNEQYF

j_call: TRBJ2-1
v_call: TRBV4-2
clone_size: .
cdr3_aa: CASSQEETGLAGDHEQFF

j_call: TRBJ1-1
v_call: TRBV2
clone_size: .
cdr3_aa: CASGRNTEAFF

j_call: TRBJ1-2
v_call: TRBV5-1
clone_size: .
cdr3_aa: CASSLATGARGYTF

j_call: TRBJ1-6
v_call: TRBV6-6
clone_size: .
cdr3_aa: CASSYAQGAGSPLHF

j_call: TRBJ2-3
v_call: TRBV18
clone_size: once
cdr3_aa: CASSSGLNTDTQYF

j_call: TRBJ2-6
v_call: TRBV19
clone_size: .
cdr3_aa: CASSSIQAGANVLTF

j_call: TRBJ2-1
v_call: TRBV18
clone_size: .
cdr3_aa: CASSLLAGEYNEQFF

j_call: TRBJ2-3
v_call: TRBV11-2
clone_size: .
cdr3_aa: CASRQGAADTQYF

j_call: TRBJ2-7
v_call: TRBV28
clone_size: .
cdr3_aa: CASSHRGSSYEQYF

j_call: TRBJ2-1
v_call: TRBV7-2
clone_size: .
cdr3_aa: CASSFDSSSYNEQFF

j_call: TRBJ2-7
v_call: TRBV6-5
clone_size: .
cdr3_aa: CASSYQTGTGLEQYF

j_call: TRBJ1-6
v_call: TRBV11-2
clone_size: .
cdr3_aa: CASSPQGIDSPLHF